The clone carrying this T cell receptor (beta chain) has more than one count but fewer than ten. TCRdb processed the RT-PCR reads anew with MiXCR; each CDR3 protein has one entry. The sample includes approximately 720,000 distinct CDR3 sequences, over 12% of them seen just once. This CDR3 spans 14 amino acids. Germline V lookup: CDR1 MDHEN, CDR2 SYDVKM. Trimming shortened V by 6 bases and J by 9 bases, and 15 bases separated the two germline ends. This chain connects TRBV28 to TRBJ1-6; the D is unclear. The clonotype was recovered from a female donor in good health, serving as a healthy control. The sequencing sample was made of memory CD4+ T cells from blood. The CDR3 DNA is TGTGCCAGCAGCATGGGTTCCCTCCCTTCACCCCTCCACTTT. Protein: CASSMGSLPSPLHF.